This T cell receptor (beta chain) came from a study of cytomegalovirus exposure and HLA in healthy donors. The study, taken as a whole, reports: Subsequent analysis found a tendency for first-cohort TCR clusters to co-occur within the 95 to 150 validation repertoires. While the bulk of TCR sequences proved rare, some public TCRs turned up in many donors. Cytomegalovirus association was assigned to about 150 TCR beta chains.

TCRdb keeps only in-frame clones here, not all; method: immunoSEQ multiplex PCR. The sample includes 150,000 to 200,000 clones, more than 75% of them seen just once. With regard to this clone: What it binds is not known.

The CDR3 has 15 amino acids. The V gene end was trimmed by 7 bases and the J gene end by 7 bases; junction bases not matched to a gene: 11. The germline gives CDR1 MNHNS, CDR2 SASEGT. The sample comprised PBMCs. The V call is TRBV6-1, the J call TRBJ2-4, with TRBD2 matching 9 bases. The TCR was taken from a man aged 18 to 30 in good health and CMV-seronegative. The CDR3 protein is CASMGSSGAVNIQYF. The CDR3 nucleotides are TGTGCCAGCATGGGGTCTAGCGGGGCGGTGAACATTCAGTACTTC.